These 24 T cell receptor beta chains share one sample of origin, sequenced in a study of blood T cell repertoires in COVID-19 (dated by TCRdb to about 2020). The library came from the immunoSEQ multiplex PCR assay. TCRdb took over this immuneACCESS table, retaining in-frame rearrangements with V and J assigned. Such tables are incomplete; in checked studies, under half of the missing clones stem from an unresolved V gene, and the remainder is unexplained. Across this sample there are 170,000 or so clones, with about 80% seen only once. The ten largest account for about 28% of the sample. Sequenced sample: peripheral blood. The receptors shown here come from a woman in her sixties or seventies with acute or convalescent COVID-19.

CDR3 coding DNA: TGTGCCAGCAGCTTAGGGGGGCAGGCCTCGAACTATGGCTACACCTTC. Translating gives CASSLGGQASNYGYTF. The J gene is TRBJ1-2, the V gene TRBV7-9; perhaps TRBD1 as D (6 bases). V was clipped by 1 base and J by 2 bases, with 14 bases between them. Germline loops: CDR1 SEHNR, CDR2 FQNEAQ (reference sequence). The CDR3 covers 16 residues.

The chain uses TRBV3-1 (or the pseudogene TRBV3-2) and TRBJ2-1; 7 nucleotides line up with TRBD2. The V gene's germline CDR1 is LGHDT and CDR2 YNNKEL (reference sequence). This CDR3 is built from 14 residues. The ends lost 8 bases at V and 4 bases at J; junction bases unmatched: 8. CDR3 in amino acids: CASRRGGRYNEQFF. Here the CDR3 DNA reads TGTGCCAGCCGCCGGGGAGGGAGGTACAATGAGCAGTTCTTC.

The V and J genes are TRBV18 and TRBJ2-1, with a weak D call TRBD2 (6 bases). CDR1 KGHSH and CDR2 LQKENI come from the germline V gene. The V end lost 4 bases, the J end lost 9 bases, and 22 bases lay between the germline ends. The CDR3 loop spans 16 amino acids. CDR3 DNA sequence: TGTGCCAGCTCACGGAGGGACTCTCCATCCAGTGCTGAGCAGTTCTTC. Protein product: CASSRRDSPSSAEQFF.

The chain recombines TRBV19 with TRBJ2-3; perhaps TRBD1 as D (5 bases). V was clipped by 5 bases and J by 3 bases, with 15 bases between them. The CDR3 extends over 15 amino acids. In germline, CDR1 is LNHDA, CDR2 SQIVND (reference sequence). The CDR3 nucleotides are TGTGCCAGTAGTTCTGCCCCCAGGGATACAGATACGCAGTATTTT. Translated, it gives CASSSAPRDTDTQYF. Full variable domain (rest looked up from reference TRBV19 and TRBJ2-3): DGGITQSPKYLFRKEGQNVTLSCEQNLNHDAMYWYRQDPGQGLRLIYYSQIVNDFQKGDIAEGYSVSREKKESFPLTVTSAQKNPTAFYLCASSSAPRDTDTQYFGPGTRLTVL.

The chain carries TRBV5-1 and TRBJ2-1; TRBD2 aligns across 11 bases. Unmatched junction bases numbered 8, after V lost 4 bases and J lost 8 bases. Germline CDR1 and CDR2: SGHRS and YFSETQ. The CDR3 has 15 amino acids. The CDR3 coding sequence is TGCGCCAGCAGCGTAACTAGCGGGAGTAAGGATGAGCAGTTCTTC. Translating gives CASSVTSGSKDEQFF.

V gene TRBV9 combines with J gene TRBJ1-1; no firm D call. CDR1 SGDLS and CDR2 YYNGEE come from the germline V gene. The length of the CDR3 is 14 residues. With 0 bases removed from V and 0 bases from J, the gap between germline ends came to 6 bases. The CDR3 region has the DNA TGTGCCAGCAGCGTAGGTTCCTTGAACACTGAAGCTTTCTTT. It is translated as CASSVGSLNTEAFF.

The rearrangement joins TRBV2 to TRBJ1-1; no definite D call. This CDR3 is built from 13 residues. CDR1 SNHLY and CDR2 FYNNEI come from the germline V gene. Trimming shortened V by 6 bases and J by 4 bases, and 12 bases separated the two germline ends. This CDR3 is CASSAQSVTEAFF. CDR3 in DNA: TGTGCCAGCAGCGCCCAGTCAGTCACTGAAGCTTTCTTT.

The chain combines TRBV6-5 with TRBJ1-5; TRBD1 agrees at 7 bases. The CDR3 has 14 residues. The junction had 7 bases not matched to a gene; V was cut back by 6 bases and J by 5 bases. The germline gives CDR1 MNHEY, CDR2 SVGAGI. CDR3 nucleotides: TGTGCCAGCAGCCACACAGGGGCGGATCAGCCCCAGCATTTT. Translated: CASSHTGADQPQHF.

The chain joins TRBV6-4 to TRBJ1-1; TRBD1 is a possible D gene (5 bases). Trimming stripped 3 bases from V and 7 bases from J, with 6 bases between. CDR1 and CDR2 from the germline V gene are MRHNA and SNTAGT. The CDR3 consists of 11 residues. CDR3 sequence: CASSEGVEAFF. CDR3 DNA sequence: TGTGCCAGCAGTGAAGGGGTTGAAGCTTTCTTT.

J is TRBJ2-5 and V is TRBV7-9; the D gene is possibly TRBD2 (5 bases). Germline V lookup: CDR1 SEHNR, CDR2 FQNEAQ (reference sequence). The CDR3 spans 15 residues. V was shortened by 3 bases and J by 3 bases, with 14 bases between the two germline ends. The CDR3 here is CASSLDRGSKETQYF. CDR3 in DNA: TGTGCCAGCAGCTTGGACCGGGGTTCTAAAGAGACCCAGTACTTC.

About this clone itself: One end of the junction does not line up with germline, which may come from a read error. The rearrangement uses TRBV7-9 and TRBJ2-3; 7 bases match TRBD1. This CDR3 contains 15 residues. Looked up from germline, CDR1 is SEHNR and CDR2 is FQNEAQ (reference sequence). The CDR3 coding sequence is TGTGCCAGCAGCGTAGCCACAGGGGTGCGGGATACGCAGTATTTT. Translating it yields CASSVATGVRDTQYF.

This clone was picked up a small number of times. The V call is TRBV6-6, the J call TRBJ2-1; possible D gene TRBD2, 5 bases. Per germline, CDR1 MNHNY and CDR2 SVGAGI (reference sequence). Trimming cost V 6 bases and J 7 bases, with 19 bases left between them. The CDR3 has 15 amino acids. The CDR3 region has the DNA TGTGCCAGCAGGAGGGATGGTGTCCGACGGAATGAGCAGTTCTTC. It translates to CASRRDGVRRNEQFF.

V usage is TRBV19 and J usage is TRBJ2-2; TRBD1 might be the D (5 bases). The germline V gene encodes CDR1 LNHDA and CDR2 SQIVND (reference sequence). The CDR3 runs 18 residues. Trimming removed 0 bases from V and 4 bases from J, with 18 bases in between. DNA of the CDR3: TGTGCCAGTAGTATAGATCAGACAGTCTGGCTGGGCACCGGGGAGCTGTTTTTT. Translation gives CASSIDQTVWLGTGELFF.

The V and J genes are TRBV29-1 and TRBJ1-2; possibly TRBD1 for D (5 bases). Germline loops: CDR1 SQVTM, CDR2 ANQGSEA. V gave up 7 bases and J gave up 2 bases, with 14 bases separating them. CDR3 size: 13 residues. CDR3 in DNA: TGCAGCGCTGGATTTGACAGAAACTATGGCTACACCTTC. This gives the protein CSAGFDRNYGYTF.

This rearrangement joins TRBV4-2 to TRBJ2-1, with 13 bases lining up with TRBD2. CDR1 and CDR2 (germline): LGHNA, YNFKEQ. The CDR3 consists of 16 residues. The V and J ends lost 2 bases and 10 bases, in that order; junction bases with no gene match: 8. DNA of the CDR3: TGTGCCAGCAGCCAATGGGGAACTAGCGGGAGGGACGAGCAGTTCTTC. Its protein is CASSQWGTSGRDEQFF.

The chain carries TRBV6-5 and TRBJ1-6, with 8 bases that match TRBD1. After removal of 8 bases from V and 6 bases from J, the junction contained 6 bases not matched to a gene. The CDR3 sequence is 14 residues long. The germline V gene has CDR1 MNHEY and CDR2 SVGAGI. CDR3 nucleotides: TGTGCCAGCGGGGGGACAGGTCGTAATTCACCCCTCCACTTT. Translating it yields CASGGTGRNSPLHF.

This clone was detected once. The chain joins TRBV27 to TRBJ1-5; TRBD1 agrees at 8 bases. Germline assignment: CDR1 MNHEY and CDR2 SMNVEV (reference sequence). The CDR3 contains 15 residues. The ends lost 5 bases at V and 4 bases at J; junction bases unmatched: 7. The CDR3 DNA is TGTGCCAGCAGTCTGAGACAGGGGATGAATCAGCCCCAGCATTTT. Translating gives CASSLRQGMNQPQHF.

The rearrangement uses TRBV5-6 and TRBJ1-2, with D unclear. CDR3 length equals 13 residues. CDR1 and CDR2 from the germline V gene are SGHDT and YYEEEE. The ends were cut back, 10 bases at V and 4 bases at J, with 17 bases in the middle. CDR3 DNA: TGTGCCGCTAGAAGGACGGGGATCTATGGCTACACCTTC. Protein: CAARRTGIYGYTF.

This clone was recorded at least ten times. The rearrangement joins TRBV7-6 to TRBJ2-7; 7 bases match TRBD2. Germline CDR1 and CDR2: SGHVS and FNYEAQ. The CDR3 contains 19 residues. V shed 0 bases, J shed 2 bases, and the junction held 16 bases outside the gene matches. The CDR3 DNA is TGTGCCAGCAGCTTAGCGGGGGGGATAACAGAATCACAGACCTACGAGCAGTACTTC. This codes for CASSLAGGITESQTYEQYF.

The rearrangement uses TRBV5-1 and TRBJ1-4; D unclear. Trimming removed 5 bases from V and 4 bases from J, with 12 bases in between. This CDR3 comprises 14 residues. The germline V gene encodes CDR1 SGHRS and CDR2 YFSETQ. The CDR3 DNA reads TGCGCCAGCAGGGCCCCAGGTATTAATGAAAAACTGTTTTTT. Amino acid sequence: CASRAPGINEKLFF.

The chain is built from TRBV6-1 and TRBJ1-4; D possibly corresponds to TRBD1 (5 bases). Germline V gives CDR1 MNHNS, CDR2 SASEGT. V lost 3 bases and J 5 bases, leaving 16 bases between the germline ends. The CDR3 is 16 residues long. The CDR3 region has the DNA TGTGCCAGCAGTGACTGGGGCAGGACGGAGAATGAAAAACTGTTTTTT. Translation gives CASSDWGRTENEKLFF.

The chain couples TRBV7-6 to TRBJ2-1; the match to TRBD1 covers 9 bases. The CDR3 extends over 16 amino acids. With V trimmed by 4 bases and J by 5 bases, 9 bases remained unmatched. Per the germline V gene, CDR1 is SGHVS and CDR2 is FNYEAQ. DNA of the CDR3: TGTGCCAGCAGCTCCCCGGACAGGGGCGGAGACAATGAGCAGTTCTTC. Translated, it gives CASSSPDRGGDNEQFF.

The CDR3 is CASSPTGAVYGYTF. CDR3 bases: TGTGCCAGCAGCCCGACAGGGGCTGTCTATGGCTACACCTTC. The rearrangement uses TRBV7-2 and TRBJ1-2; 8 nucleotides match TRBD1. Germline V CDR1 and CDR2: SGHTA, FQGNSA. After removal of 5 bases from V and 4 bases from J, the junction contained 6 bases not matched to a gene. CDR3 length: 14 residues.

DNA for the CDR3: TGTGCCAGCAGTTCGTTGGGACTAGCGGGAGACAATGAGCAGTTCTTC. This gives the protein CASSSLGLAGDNEQFF. The chain uses TRBV27 and TRBJ2-1; 14 bases match TRBD2. Germline V gene data show CDR1 as MNHEY and CDR2 as SMNVEV (reference sequence). The junction had 4 bases not matched to a gene; V was cut back by 4 bases and J by 5 bases. The CDR3 spans 16 residues.